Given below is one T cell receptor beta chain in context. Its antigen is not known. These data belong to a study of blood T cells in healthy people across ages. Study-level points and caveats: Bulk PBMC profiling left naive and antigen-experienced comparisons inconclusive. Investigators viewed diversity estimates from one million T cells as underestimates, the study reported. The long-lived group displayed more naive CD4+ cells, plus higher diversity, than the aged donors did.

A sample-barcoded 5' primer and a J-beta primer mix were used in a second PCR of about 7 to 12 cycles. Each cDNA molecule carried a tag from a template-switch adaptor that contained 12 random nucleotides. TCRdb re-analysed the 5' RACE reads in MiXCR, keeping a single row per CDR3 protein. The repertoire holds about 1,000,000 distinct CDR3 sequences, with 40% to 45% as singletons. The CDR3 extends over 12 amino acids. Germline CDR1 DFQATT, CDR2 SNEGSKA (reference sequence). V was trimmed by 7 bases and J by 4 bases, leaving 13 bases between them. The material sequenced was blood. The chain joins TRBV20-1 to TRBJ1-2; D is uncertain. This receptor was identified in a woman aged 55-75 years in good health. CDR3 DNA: TGCAGTGGGCGATCGTTAGGCTATGGCTACACCTTC. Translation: CSGRSLGYGYTF.